A single sample is the source of the 14 T cell receptor beta chains below, sequenced in a study of T cells in Graves' hyperthyroidism and ophthalmopathy. TCR beta CDR3 sequences were amplified from RNA transcripts. Using the HTBI primer set, a first-round RT-PCR was run on the TCR CDR3. One entry per CDR3 protein results from TCRdb running MiXCR on the multiplex PCR reads. The sample lists 300,000 or so distinct CDR3 sequences, approximately 15% seen once, with roughly 31% in the top ten. The sequencing sample was made of blood. Every receptor here comes from a man younger than 40 with Graves' hyperthyroidism.

In this sample, this clonotype turned up many times. The rearrangement links TRBV11-2 to TRBJ1-1; 8 bases fit TRBD1. The CDR3 loop spans 15 amino acids. Germline V gene lookup returns CDR1 SGHAT and CDR2 FQNNGV. The V segment lost 6 bases and the J segment 5 bases; nucleotides outside the gene matches: 11. CDR3 amino acids: CASRSITGGRTEAFF. CDR3 nucleotide sequence: TGTGCCAGCAGAAGTATTACAGGGGGTCGGACTGAAGCTTTCTTT.

This clonotype was counted a few times. The chain recombines TRBV10-3 with TRBJ2-1; either TRBD1 or TRBD2 may fit D (6 bases each). This CDR3 region has 15 residues. The V end lost 8 bases, the J end lost 2 bases, and 16 bases lay between the germline ends. Germline V gene data show CDR1 as ENHRY and CDR2 as SYGVKD. The CDR3 DNA reads as TGTGCCATCCTAAAGGGGGAGGAAGCCTACAATGAGCAGTTCTTC. It codes for CAILKGEEAYNEQFF.

This clonotype was counted only a few times. The chain links TRBV20-1 to TRBJ2-7, with 7 bases identical to TRBD2. V shed 3 bases and J 1 base; nucleotides not matched to a gene: 3. Looked up from germline, CDR1 is DFQATT and CDR2 is SNEGSKA (reference sequence). This CDR3 is built from 13 residues. The CDR3 coding sequence is TGCAGTGCTAGGGGACTAATGTCCTACGAGCAGTACTTC. Amino acid sequence: CSARGLMSYEQYF.

This clonotype was seen a few times. The gene calls are TRBV7-6 and TRBJ2-1; 8 bases line up with TRBD2. Germline loops: CDR1 SGHVS, CDR2 FNYEAQ. The CDR3 consists of 18 residues. V lost 5 bases to trimming and J lost 8 bases; unmatched junction nucleotides: 20. CDR3 loop: CASSRPGGSSGRGDEQFF. Here the CDR3 DNA reads TGTGCCAGCAGCCGCCCGGGGGGATCGAGCGGGAGAGGAGATGAGCAGTTCTTC.

About this clonotype: Since a much larger clone is just one base distant, this may be a read error. The genes are TRBV11-2 and TRBJ1-1, with a possible D match to TRBD1 (6 bases). Germline values: CDR1 SGHAT, CDR2 FQNNGV. CDR3 length equals 17 residues. The CDR3 loop is CASSFSFQPHRVGEAYF. In DNA, the CDR3 is TGTGCCAGCAGTTTCTCTTTCCAACCGCACAGGGTTGGTGAAGCTTACTTT.

This chain connects TRBV18 to TRBJ2-3; possibly TRBD1 for D (5 bases). The V end was cut by 0 bases, the J end by 13 bases, with 14 bases between. The CDR3 length is 13 residues. Germline V gives CDR1 KGHSH, CDR2 LQKENI. CDR3 region: CASSPPSTELEYF. The CDR3 nucleotides are TGTGCCAGCTCACCACCCTCGACAGAATTGGAGTATTTT.

This clonotype was counted a few times. The chain recombines TRBV20-1 with TRBJ2-4; D ambiguous. The CDR3 covers 15 residues. V was shortened by 0 bases and J by 1 base, with 10 bases between the two germline ends. Germline loops: CDR1 DFQATT, CDR2 SNEGSKA (reference sequence). The CDR3, as DNA: TGCAGTGCTAGAGATTTTGGCAGGGCCAAAAACATTCAGTACTTC. This codes for CSARDFGRAKNIQYF.

This clonotype came up many times. The chain links TRBV30 to TRBJ2-7; D not certain. The CDR3 is made up of 11 amino acids. From germline, CDR1 is GTSNPN and CDR2 SVGIG (reference sequence). The ends were cut back, 2 bases at V and 6 bases at J, with 8 bases in the middle. The CDR3 DNA is TGTGCCTGGAGTATTTCTATCGAGCAGTACTTC. This gives the protein CAWSISIEQYF. Based on the CDR3 plus reference TRBV30 and TRBJ2-7, the full variable domain is SQTIHQWPATLVQPVGSPLSLECTVEGTSNPNLYWYRQAAGRGLQLLFYSVGIGQISSEVPQNLSASRPQDRQFILSSKKLLLSDSGFYLCAWSISIEQYFGPGTRLTVT.

In its sample, this clonotype was seen a few times. CDR3 protein: CASSLRREGWFF. In nucleotides, the CDR3 is TGCGCCAGCAGCTTGCGGCGGGAGGGGTGGTTCTTC. The chain has TRBV5-1 and TRBJ2-1, with TRBD2 identical over 9 bases. After removal of 1 base from V and 15 bases from J, the junction contained 5 bases not matched to a gene. This CDR3 spans 12 amino acids. Germline-derived CDR1 and CDR2 are SGHRS and YFSETQ.

J is TRBJ2-1 and V is TRBV18; the match to TRBD1 covers 7 bases. This CDR3 comprises 15 residues. Per the germline V gene, CDR1 is KGHSH and CDR2 is LQKENI. With 2 bases clipped from V and 8 bases from J, the junction kept 9 bases outside the gene matches. Here the CDR3 reads CASSPETITGDEQFF. CDR3 DNA sequence: TGTGCCAGCTCACCAGAAACTATTACAGGGGATGAGCAGTTCTTC. Combining the CDR3 with reference TRBV18 and TRBJ2-1 gives the whole variable domain NAGVMQNPRHLVRRRGQEARLRCSPMKGHSHVYWYRQLPEEGLKFMVYLQKENIIDESGMPKERFSAEFPKEGPSILRIQQVVRGDSAAYFCASSPETITGDEQFFGPGTRLTVL.

This clonotype was observed many times. The chain is built from TRBV28 and TRBJ2-1; D ambiguous. The CDR3 spans 14 residues. V was pared by 3 bases and J by 10 bases, with 16 bases between. Germline CDR1 MDHEN, CDR2 SYDVKM. The CDR3 spells CASSFSGALGEQFF. The CDR3 bases are TGTGCCAGCAGTTTTTCAGGCGCCCTGGGCGAGCAGTTCTTC.

For this clonotype: One end of the junction fails to match germline, which may point to a read error. The CDR3 DNA follows: TGTGCCAGCAGCTTTACAGGGGGCAAGCAGCCCCAGCATTTT. Residues: CASSFTGGKQPQHF. V usage is TRBV11-2 and J usage is TRBJ1-5; 9 positions agree with TRBD1. The CDR3 is 14 residues long. Germline V gives CDR1 SGHAT, CDR2 FQNNGV. The full variable domain, with the rest looked up from reference TRBV11-2 and TRBJ1-5, is EAGVAQSPRYKIIEKRQSVAFWCNPISGHATLYWYQQILGQGPKLLIQFQNNGVVDDSQLPKDRFSAERLKGVDSTLKIQPAKLEDSAVYLCASSFTGGKQPQHFGDGTRLSIL.

Details on this clonotype: This sequence may be a read error, since a much larger clone differs from it by one base. The chain links TRBV28 to TRBJ2-3; D unclear. Trimming stripped 4 bases from V and 2 bases from J, with 10 bases between. The germline V gene has CDR1 MDHEN and CDR2 SYDVKM. This CDR3 contains 14 residues. The CDR3 coding sequence is TGTGCCAGCAGTTGGAAAGCCCTCACAGATACGCAGTATTTT. Residues: CASSWKALTDTQYF.

This clonotype was recorded at least ten times. The chain employs TRBV5-1 and TRBJ2-3; D tentatively fits TRBD1 or TRBD2 (5 bases each). Germline CDR1 SGHRS, CDR2 YFSETQ. This CDR3 is built from 14 residues. V was cut by 0 bases and J by 4 bases, with 9 bases left in between. Here the CDR3 reads CASSLVGVSDTQYF. Written as DNA, the CDR3 is TGCGCCAGCAGCTTGGTGGGGGTTTCAGATACGCAGTATTTT.